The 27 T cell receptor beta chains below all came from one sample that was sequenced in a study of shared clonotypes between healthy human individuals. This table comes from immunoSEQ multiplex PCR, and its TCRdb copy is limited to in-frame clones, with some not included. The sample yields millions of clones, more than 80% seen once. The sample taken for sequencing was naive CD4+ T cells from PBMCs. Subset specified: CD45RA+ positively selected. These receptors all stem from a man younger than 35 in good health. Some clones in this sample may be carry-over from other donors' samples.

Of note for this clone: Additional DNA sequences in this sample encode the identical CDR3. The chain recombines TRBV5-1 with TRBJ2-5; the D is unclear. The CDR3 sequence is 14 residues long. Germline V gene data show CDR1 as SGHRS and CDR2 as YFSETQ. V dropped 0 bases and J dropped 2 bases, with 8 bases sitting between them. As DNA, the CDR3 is TGCGCCAGCAGCTTGGCGCAGTTACAAGAGACCCAGTACTTC. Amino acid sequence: CASSLAQLQETQYF.

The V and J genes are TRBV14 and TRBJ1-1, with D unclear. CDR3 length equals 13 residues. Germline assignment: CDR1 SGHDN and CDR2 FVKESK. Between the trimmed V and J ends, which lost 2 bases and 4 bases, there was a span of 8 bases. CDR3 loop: CASSQTSSTEAFF. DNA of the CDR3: TGTGCCAGCAGCCAAACAAGTTCCACTGAAGCTTTCTTT. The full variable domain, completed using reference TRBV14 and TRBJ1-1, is EAGVTQFPSHSVIEKGQTVTLRCDPISGHDNLYWYRRVMGKEIKFLLHFVKESKQDESGMPNNRFLAERTGGTYSTLKVQPAELEDSGVYFCASSQTSSTEAFFGQGTRLTVV.

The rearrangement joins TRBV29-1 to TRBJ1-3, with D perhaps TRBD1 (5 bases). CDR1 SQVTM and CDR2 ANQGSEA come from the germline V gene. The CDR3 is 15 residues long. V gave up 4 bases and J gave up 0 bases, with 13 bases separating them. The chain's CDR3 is CSVGPDSRSGNTIYF. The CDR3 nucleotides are TGCAGCGTTGGACCAGACAGTCGCTCTGGAAACACCATATATTTT.

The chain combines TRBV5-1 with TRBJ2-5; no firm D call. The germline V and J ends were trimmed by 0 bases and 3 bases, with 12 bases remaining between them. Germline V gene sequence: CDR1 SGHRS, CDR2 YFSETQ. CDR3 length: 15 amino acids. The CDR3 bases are TGCGCCAGCAGCTTGGAGGCAGCTCAAAAAGAGACCCAGTACTTC. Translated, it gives CASSLEAAQKETQYF.

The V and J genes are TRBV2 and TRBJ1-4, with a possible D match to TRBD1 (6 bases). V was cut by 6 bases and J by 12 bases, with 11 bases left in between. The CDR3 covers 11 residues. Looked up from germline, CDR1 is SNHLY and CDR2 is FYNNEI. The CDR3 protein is CASREGVELFF. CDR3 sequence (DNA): TGTGCCAGCAGGGAGGGGGTCGAACTGTTTTTT.

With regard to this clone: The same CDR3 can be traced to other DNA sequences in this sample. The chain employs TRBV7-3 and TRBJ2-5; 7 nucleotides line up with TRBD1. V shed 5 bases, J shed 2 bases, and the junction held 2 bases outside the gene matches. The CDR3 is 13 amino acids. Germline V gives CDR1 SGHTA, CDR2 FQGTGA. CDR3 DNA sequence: TGTGCCAGCAGCCGGGGACAGCAAGAGACCCAGTACTTC. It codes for CASSRGQQETQYF.

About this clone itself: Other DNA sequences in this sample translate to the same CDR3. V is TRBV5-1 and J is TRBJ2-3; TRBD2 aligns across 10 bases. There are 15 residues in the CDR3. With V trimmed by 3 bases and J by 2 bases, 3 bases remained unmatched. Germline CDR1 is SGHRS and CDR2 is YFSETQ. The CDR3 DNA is TGCGCCAGCAGCTCAACTAGCGGGATCACAGATACGCAGTATTTT. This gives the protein CASSSTSGITDTQYF. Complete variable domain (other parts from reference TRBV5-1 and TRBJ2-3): KAGVTQTPRYLIKTRGQQVTLSCSPISGHRSVSWYQQTPGQGLQFLFEYFSETQRNKGNFPGRFSGRQFSNSRSEMNVSTLELGDSALYLCASSSTSGITDTQYFGPGTRLTVL.

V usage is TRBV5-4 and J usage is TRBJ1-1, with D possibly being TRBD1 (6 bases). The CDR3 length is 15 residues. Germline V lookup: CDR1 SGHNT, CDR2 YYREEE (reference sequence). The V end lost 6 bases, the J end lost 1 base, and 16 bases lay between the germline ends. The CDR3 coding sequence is TGTGCCAGCAAACAGGGCGAGAGGGCGAACACTGAAGCTTTCTTT. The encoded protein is CASKQGERANTEAFF.

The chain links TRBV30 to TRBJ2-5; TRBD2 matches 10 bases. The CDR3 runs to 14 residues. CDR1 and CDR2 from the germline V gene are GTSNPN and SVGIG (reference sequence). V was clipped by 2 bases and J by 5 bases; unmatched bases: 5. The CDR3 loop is CAWSSGTSDETQYF. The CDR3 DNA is TGTGCCTGGAGTTCCGGGACTAGCGATGAGACCCAGTACTTC.

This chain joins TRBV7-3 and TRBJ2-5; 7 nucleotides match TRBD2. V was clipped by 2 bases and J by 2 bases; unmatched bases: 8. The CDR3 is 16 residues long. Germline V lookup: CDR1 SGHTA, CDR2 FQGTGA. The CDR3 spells CASSLGVAGVQETQYF. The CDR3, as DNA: TGTGCCAGCAGCTTAGGTGTGGCGGGAGTACAAGAGACCCAGTACTTC.

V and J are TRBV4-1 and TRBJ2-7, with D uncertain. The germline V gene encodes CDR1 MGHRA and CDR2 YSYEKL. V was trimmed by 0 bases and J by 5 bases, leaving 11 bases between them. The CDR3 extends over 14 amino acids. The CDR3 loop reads CASSQDYVFNEQYF. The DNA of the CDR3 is TGCGCCAGCAGCCAAGATTACGTTTTCAACGAGCAGTACTTC.

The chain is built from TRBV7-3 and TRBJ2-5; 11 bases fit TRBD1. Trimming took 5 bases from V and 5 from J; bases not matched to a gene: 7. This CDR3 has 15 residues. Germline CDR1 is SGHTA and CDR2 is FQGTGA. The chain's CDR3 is CASSLGGQGVETQYF. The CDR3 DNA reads TGTGCCAGCAGCCTCGGGGGACAGGGGGTCGAGACCCAGTACTTC.

The CDR3 is CASSVRDRGHEQYF. CDR3 in DNA: TGTGCCAGCAGCGTCCGGGACAGGGGGCACGAGCAGTACTTC. The chain joins TRBV7-3 to TRBJ2-7; TRBD1 agrees at 12 bases. In germline, CDR1 is SGHTA, CDR2 FQGTGA. The CDR3 consists of 14 residues. Trimming at V came to 5 bases and at J to 5 bases, leaving 4 bases not matched to a gene.

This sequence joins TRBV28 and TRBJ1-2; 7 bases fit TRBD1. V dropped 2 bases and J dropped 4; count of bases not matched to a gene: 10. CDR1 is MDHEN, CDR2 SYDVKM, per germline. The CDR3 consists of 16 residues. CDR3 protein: CASSLTGQLGGYGYTF. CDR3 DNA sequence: TGTGCCAGCAGTTTAACGGGACAGCTAGGCGGCTATGGCTACACCTTC.

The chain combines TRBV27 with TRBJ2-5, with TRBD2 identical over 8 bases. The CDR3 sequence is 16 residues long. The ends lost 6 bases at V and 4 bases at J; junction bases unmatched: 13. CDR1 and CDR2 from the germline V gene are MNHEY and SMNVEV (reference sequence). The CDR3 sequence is CASSIGGARSGETQYF. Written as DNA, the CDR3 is TGTGCCAGCAGCATCGGGGGGGCACGGTCGGGAGAGACCCAGTACTTC.

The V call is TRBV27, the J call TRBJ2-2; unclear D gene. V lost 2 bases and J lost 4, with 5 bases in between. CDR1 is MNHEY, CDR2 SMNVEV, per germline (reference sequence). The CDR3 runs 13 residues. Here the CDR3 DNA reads TGTGCCAGCAGTTTAGACATCACCGGGGAGCTGTTTTTT. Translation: CASSLDITGELFF.

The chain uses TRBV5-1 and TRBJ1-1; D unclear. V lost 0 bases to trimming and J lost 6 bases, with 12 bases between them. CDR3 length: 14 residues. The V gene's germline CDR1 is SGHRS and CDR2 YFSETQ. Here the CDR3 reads CASSLGSANPEAFF. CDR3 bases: TGCGCCAGCAGCTTGGGGTCAGCAAACCCTGAAGCTTTCTTT.

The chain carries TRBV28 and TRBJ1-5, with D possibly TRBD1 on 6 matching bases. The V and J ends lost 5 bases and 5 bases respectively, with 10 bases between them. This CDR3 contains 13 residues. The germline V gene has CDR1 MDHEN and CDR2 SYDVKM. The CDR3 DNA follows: TGTGCCAGCAGTGGGGGGGCGGATCAGCCCCAGCATTTT. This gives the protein CASSGGADQPQHF.

The CDR3 nucleotides are TGTGCCACCCAGGACGTCCAAGGATTAAACACTGAAGCTTTCTTT. Its protein is CATQDVQGLNTEAFF. This chain joins TRBV5-4 and TRBJ1-1; D ambiguous. V was clipped by 9 bases and J by 2 bases, with 20 bases between them. The CDR3 loop spans 15 amino acids. Germline CDR1 SGHNT, CDR2 YYREEE (reference sequence).

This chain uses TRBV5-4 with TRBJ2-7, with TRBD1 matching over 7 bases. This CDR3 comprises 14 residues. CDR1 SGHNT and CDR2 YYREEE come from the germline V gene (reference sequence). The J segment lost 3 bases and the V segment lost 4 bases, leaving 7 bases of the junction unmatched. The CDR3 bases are TGTGCCAGCAGCATAGGGACAGCGTTCTACGAGCAGTACTTC. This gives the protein CASSIGTAFYEQYF.

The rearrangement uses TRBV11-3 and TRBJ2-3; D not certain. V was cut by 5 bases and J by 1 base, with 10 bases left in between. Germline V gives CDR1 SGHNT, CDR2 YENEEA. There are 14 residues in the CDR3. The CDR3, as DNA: TGTGCCAGCAGCGCCCGTCTAGGCACAGATACGCAGTATTTT. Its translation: CASSARLGTDTQYF. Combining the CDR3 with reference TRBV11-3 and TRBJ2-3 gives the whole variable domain EAGVVQSPRYKIIEKKQPVAFWCNPISGHNTLYWYLQNLGQGPELLIRYENEEAVDDSQLPKDRFSAERLKGVDSTLKIQPAELGDSAVYLCASSARLGTDTQYFGPGTRLTVL.

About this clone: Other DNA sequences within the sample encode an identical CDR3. The CDR3 sequence: CASSPPGLAGDNEQFF. CDR3 DNA sequence: TGTGCCAGCTCACCACCGGGACTAGCGGGAGACAATGAGCAGTTCTTC. The chain combines TRBV18 with TRBJ2-1; TRBD2 agrees at 14 bases. Trimming took 0 bases from V and 5 from J; bases not matched to a gene: 0. The CDR3 length is 16 residues. CDR1 KGHSH and CDR2 LQKENI come from the germline V gene.

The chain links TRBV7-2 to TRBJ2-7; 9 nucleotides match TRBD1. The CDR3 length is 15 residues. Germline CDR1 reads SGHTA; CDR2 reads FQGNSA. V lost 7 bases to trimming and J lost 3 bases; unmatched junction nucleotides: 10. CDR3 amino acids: CASNHWDRDYYEQYF. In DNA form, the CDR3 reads TGTGCCAGCAACCATTGGGACAGGGACTACTACGAGCAGTACTTC. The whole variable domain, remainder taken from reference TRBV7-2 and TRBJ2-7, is GAGVSQSPSNKVTEKGKDVELRCDPISGHTALYWYRQSLGQGLEFLIYFQGNSAPDKSGLPSDRFSAERTGGSVSTLTIQRTQQEDSAVYLCASNHWDRDYYEQYFGPGTRLTVT.

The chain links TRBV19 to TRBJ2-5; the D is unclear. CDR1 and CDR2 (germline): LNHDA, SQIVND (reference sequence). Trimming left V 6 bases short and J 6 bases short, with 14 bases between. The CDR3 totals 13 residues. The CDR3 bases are TGTGCCAGTAGCTATAAGGTTGGGAAGACCCAGTACTTC. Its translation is CASSYKVGKTQYF.

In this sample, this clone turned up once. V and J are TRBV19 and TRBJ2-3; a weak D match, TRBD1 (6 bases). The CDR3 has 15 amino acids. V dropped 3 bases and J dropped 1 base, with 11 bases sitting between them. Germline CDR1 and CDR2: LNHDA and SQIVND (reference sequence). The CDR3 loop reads CASSISGVGTDTQYF. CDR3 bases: TGTGCCAGTAGTATCTCAGGGGTTGGCACAGATACGCAGTATTTT.

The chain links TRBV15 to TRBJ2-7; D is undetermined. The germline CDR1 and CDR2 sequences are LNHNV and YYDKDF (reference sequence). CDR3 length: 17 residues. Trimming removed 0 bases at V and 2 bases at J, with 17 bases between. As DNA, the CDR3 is TGTGCCACCAGCAGAGATCCGGCGACTGGCCCAACCTACGAGCAGTACTTC. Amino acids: CATSRDPATGPTYEQYF.

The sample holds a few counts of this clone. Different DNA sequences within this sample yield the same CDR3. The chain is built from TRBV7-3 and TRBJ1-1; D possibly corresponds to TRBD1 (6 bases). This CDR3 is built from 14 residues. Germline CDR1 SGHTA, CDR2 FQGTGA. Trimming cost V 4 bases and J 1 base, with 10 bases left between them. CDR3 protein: CASSSTGTNTEAFF. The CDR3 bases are TGTGCCAGCAGCTCGACAGGAACGAACACTGAAGCTTTCTTT.